A single sample gave rise to the 28 T cell receptor beta chains below, sequenced in a study of human CD4 T cells and Enterobacteriaceae. Memory CD4+ T cells were sorted as all CD4+ cells except CD45RA+CCR7+CD95- naive cells, over 95% pure. The repertoire was sequenced with immunoSEQ multiplex PCR; TCRdb's copy has only in-frame clones and lacks some. The data contain tens of thousands of clones, about 80% of them singletons. The material sequenced was memory CD4+ T cells from blood. The receptors come from a human donor in good health.

V and J are TRBV30 and TRBJ1-6, with D hard to call. Germline V gives CDR1 GTSNPN, CDR2 SVGIG (reference sequence). This CDR3 has 14 residues. V dropped 3 bases and J dropped 5 bases, with 11 bases sitting between them. The chain's CDR3 is CAWRATDNNSPLHF. The CDR3 coding sequence is TGTGCCTGGAGGGCCACGGATAATAATTCACCCCTCCACTTT.

The chain combines TRBV5-1 with TRBJ2-3; 8 nucleotides match TRBD2. The V gene end was trimmed by 3 bases and the J gene end by 6 bases; junction bases not matched to a gene: 9. Germline V CDR1 and CDR2: SGHRS, YFSETQ. CDR3 length: 15 residues. The CDR3 region is CASSSGGRRADTQYF. CDR3 coding DNA: TGCGCCAGCAGCTCGGGGGGGAGGAGAGCGGATACGCAGTATTTT.

CDR3 region: CAWTPDRSYGYTF. The CDR3 DNA reads TGTGCCTGGACCCCCGACCGGAGCTATGGCTACACCTTC. This chain uses TRBV30 with TRBJ1-2; no firm D call. Trimming pared 4 bases from V and 4 bases from J, leaving 13 bases between. Germline values: CDR1 GTSNPN, CDR2 SVGIG (reference sequence). This CDR3 has 13 residues.

With respect to this clone: At one of its ends the junction is not consistent with the germline gene, which may arise from a read error. The chain employs TRBV18 and TRBJ2-6; unclear D gene. CDR1 and CDR2 from the germline V gene are KGHSH and LQKENI. CDR3 size: 17 residues. This chain's CDR3 is CASSPRASGSEANVLTF. CDR3 nucleotide sequence: TGTGCCAGCTCACCACGGGCGTCTGGCTCTGAGGCCAACGTCCTGACTTTC.

This chain links TRBV9 with TRBJ2-7; 9 nucleotides line up with TRBD1. V dropped 0 bases and J dropped 7; count of bases not matched to a gene: 11. CDR3 size: 16 residues. Germline CDR1 reads SGDLS; CDR2 reads YYNGEE. The CDR3 region is CASSVAGQGGPGEQYF. CDR3 DNA: TGTGCCAGCAGCGTAGCGGGACAGGGTGGCCCAGGGGAGCAGTACTTC.

The chain combines TRBV19 with TRBJ1-5; tentatively, D is TRBD1 (6 bases). V dropped 3 bases and J dropped 2 bases, with 14 bases sitting between them. This CDR3 spans 16 amino acids. CDR1 is LNHDA and CDR2 is SQIVND in the germline V gene (reference sequence). This CDR3 is CASSIQGEGGNQPQHF. Here the CDR3 DNA reads TGTGCCAGTAGTATTCAAGGTGAGGGGGGCAATCAGCCCCAGCATTTT.

The chain uses TRBV4-1 and TRBJ1-5; 9 bases are shared with TRBD1. V trimming: 3 bases; J trimming: 7 bases; junction bases outside the gene matches: 7. Germline CDR1 MGHRA, CDR2 YSYEKL. This CDR3 is built from 15 residues. The DNA for the CDR3 is TGCGCCAGCAGCCAGACGACAGGGGGTTACCAGCCCCAGCATTTT. Amino acid sequence: CASSQTTGGYQPQHF.

This clone was seen only once. The genes are TRBV10-1 and TRBJ2-2; D gene unclear. CDR1 is WNHNN, CDR2 SYGVQD, per germline (reference sequence). The CDR3 loop spans 14 amino acids. V was shortened by 10 bases and J by 4 bases, with 16 bases between the two germline ends. The CDR3 protein is CATRPLALTGELFF. As DNA, the CDR3 is TGCGCCACAAGACCCCTCGCCCTCACCGGGGAGCTGTTTTTT.

The genes are TRBV4-1 and TRBJ2-7; the D gene is possibly TRBD1 (6 bases). There are 17 residues in the CDR3. The V and J ends lost 1 base and 0 bases respectively, with 16 bases between them. CDR1 and CDR2 (germline): MGHRA, YSYEKL. This chain's CDR3 is CASSQGRDMRGSYEQYF. The CDR3 DNA reads TGCGCCAGCAGCCAAGGTCGGGACATGAGGGGCTCCTACGAGCAGTACTTC.

The chain employs TRBV6-6 and TRBJ2-1; maybe TRBD2 (5 bases). This CDR3 is built from 13 residues. Germline-derived CDR1 and CDR2 are MNHNY and SVGAGI (reference sequence). V dropped 7 bases and J dropped 1 base, with 8 bases sitting between them. The CDR3 sequence is CASNSGSYNEQFF. The CDR3 DNA is TGTGCCAGCAACTCGGGATCCTACAATGAGCAGTTCTTC.

The chain links TRBV9 to TRBJ2-1; unclear D gene. Between the trimmed V and J ends, which lost 4 bases and 9 bases, there was a span of 8 bases. Germline lookup yields CDR1 SGDLS and CDR2 YYNGEE. CDR3 length: 11 amino acids. The CDR3 region is CASSNVGEQFF. Written as DNA, the CDR3 is TGTGCCAGCAGCAATGTGGGTGAGCAGTTCTTC. Looking up the rest from reference TRBV9 and TRBJ2-1 gives the full variable domain: DSGVTQTPKHLITATGQRVTLRCSPRSGDLSVYWYQQSLDQGLQFLIQYYNGEERAKGNILERFSAQQFPDLHSELNLSSLELGDSALYFCASSNVGEQFFGPGTRLTVL.

This chain joins TRBV5-4 and TRBJ2-5; D gene ambiguous. Germline values: CDR1 SGHNT, CDR2 YYREEE (reference sequence). The CDR3 spans 13 residues. V lost 2 bases and J 1 base, leaving 6 bases between the germline ends. The CDR3 is CASSFSPQETQYF. The CDR3 bases are TGTGCCAGCAGCTTTAGTCCCCAAGAGACCCAGTACTTC.

In its sample, this clone was seen once. CDR3: CASSYSNWGGGTEAFF. The CDR3, as DNA: TGTGCCAGCAGTTACTCGAATTGGGGGGGCGGAACTGAAGCTTTCTTT. This chain links TRBV6-6 with TRBJ1-1; D might be TRBD1 (6 bases). The V gene lost 0 bases and the J gene lost 5 bases, with 16 bases spanning the gap. Germline values: CDR1 MNHNY, CDR2 SVGAGI (reference sequence). The CDR3 has 16 residues.

The CDR3 spells CSVGRGLAGNEQFF. The CDR3 region has the DNA TGCAGCGTTGGAAGGGGTCTAGCGGGGAATGAGCAGTTCTTC. This rearrangement joins TRBV29-1 to TRBJ2-1; 9 nucleotides match TRBD2. Losses at the gene ends were 4 bases for V and 7 bases for J; bases not matched to a gene: 8. Germline V gene data show CDR1 as SQVTM and CDR2 as ANQGSEA. This CDR3 has 14 residues.

V gene TRBV7-9 combines with J gene TRBJ2-7, with D maybe TRBD2 (5 bases). Germline V gives CDR1 SEHNR, CDR2 FQNEAQ (reference sequence). V was trimmed by 2 bases and J by 5 bases, leaving 7 bases between them. The CDR3 contains 12 residues. The CDR3 coding sequence is TGTGCCAGCAGCTTAACCGGGAACGAGCAGTACTTC. Translation gives CASSLTGNEQYF.

This sequence joins TRBV10-3 and TRBJ1-2; D may be TRBD1 (6 bases). Germline CDR1 is ENHRY and CDR2 is SYGVKD. This CDR3 contains 13 residues. The germline V and J ends were trimmed by 7 bases and 4 bases, with 13 bases remaining between them. CDR3 in amino acids: CAITITGTYGYTF. The CDR3 DNA is TGTGCCATCACCATTACAGGGACCTATGGCTACACCTTC.

In this sample, this clone turned up a few times. The chain is built from TRBV6-5 and TRBJ1-2, with D tentatively TRBD1 (5 bases). The V and J ends lost 8 bases and 4 bases respectively, with 17 bases between them. The CDR3 is 14 residues long. Germline-derived CDR1 and CDR2 are MNHEY and SVGAGI. The CDR3 DNA reads as TGTGCCAGCTGCCTTCGGCGCGGGACCTATGGCTACACCTTC. This sequence encodes CASCLRRGTYGYTF.

The J gene is TRBJ2-3, the V gene TRBV5-1; D perhaps matches TRBD2 (6 bases). The CDR3 runs to 16 residues. Trimming left V 0 bases short and J 2 bases short, with 13 bases between. Germline values: CDR1 SGHRS, CDR2 YFSETQ. As DNA, the CDR3 is TGCGCCAGCAGCTTGGCCGGGGGTCTCCTCACAGATACGCAGTATTTT. Amino acid sequence: CASSLAGGLLTDTQYF.

The CDR3 spells CSVATAVGIHEQYF. The CDR3 DNA sequence: TGCAGCGTTGCTACTGCGGTCGGTATCCACGAGCAGTACTTC. The V call is TRBV29-1, the J call TRBJ2-7; no reliable D call. Germline CDR1 reads SQVTM; CDR2 reads ANQGSEA. The CDR3 consists of 14 residues. Trimming took 4 bases from V and 5 from J, leaving 18 bases between them.

This sequence joins TRBV11-1 and TRBJ2-3; TRBD2 aligns across 7 bases. The V and J ends lost 1 base and 5 bases, in that order; junction bases with no gene match: 15. Per the germline V gene, CDR1 is SGHAT and CDR2 is FQDESV (reference sequence). The CDR3 is 18 amino acids. The CDR3 is CASSLVGSGGRVGDTQYF. CDR3 sequence (DNA): TGTGCCAGCAGCTTAGTAGGGTCTGGCGGGAGAGTGGGAGATACGCAGTATTTT.

Only one count was recorded for this clone. The chain joins TRBV30 to TRBJ1-3, with D maybe TRBD1 (6 bases). The CDR3 contains 14 residues. Germline V gene data show CDR1 as GTSNPN and CDR2 as SVGIG (reference sequence). Trimming stripped 3 bases from V and 2 bases from J, with 11 bases between. The CDR3 bases are TGTGCCTGGAGGGCGGGGGGCCCTGGAAACACCATATATTTT. It codes for CAWRAGGPGNTIYF. The variable domain in full, with the rest retrieved from reference TRBV30 and TRBJ1-3, is SQTIHQWPATLVQPVGSPLSLECTVEGTSNPNLYWYRQAAGRGLQLLFYSVGIGQISSEVPQNLSASRPQDRQFILSSKKLLLSDSGFYLCAWRAGGPGNTIYFGEGSWLTVV.

The chain recombines TRBV7-2 with TRBJ2-2, with D uncertain. V dropped 3 bases and J dropped 1 base, with 6 bases sitting between them. The CDR3 extends over 14 amino acids. CDR1 is SGHTA and CDR2 is FQGNSA in the germline V gene. DNA for the CDR3: TGTGCCAGCAGCTTGCCACAGAACACCGGGGAGCTGTTTTTT. This gives the protein CASSLPQNTGELFF.

J is TRBJ1-5 and V is TRBV28, with D possibly matching TRBD1 (5 bases). V lost 6 bases to trimming and J lost 5 bases, with 14 bases between them. The CDR3 is made up of 14 amino acids. Germline V lookup: CDR1 MDHEN, CDR2 SYDVKM. The CDR3: CASSPPDRYQPQHF. Written as DNA, the CDR3 is TGTGCCAGCAGCCCGCCCGACAGATATCAGCCCCAGCATTTT. The full variable domain, with the rest looked up from reference TRBV28 and TRBJ1-5, is DVKVTQSSRYLVKRTGEKVFLECVQDMDHENMFWYRQDPGLGLRLIYFSYDVKMKEKGDIPEGYSVSREKKERFSLILESASTNQTSMYLCASSPPDRYQPQHFGDGTRLSIL.

The chain has TRBV30 and TRBJ2-1; D gene unclear. CDR3 size: 11 residues. Germline V gene lookup returns CDR1 GTSNPN and CDR2 SVGIG (reference sequence). The ends were cut back, 2 bases at V and 12 bases at J, with 11 bases in the middle. The CDR3 nucleotides read TGTGCCTGGAGTAGGCCCCTCGGGCAGTTCTTC. Its protein product is CAWSRPLGQFF. Full variable domain (outside the CDR3, taken from reference TRBV30 and TRBJ2-1): SQTIHQWPATLVQPVGSPLSLECTVEGTSNPNLYWYRQAAGRGLQLLFYSVGIGQISSEVPQNLSASRPQDRQFILSSKKLLLSDSGFYLCAWSRPLGQFFGPGTRLTVL.

This clone came up once. The V call is TRBV19, the J call TRBJ2-2, with D perhaps matching TRBD1 (6 bases). The germline V gene encodes CDR1 LNHDA and CDR2 SQIVND (reference sequence). V lost 3 bases, J lost 6 bases, and 20 bases lay in between. This CDR3 is built from 17 residues. The CDR3 DNA sequence: TGTGCCAGTAGTATCCAGGGGATGACTCCCGGGGCCGGGGAGCTGTTTTTT. It specifies CASSIQGMTPGAGELFF.

The CDR3 region is CASSLGLEFSEQFF. The CDR3 DNA is TGTGCCAGCAGCCTTGGACTAGAGTTCTCTGAGCAGTTCTTC. This rearrangement joins TRBV7-3 to TRBJ2-1, with 7 bases aligning to TRBD2. Trimming at V came to 5 bases and at J to 9 bases, leaving 10 bases not matched to a gene. There are 14 residues in the CDR3. The germline V gene encodes CDR1 SGHTA and CDR2 FQGTGA.

The chain uses TRBV29-1 and TRBJ2-1; D call uncertain. CDR1 and CDR2 from the germline V gene are SQVTM and ANQGSEA. Trimming took off 6 bases at V and 9 bases at J, with 12 bases between the two ends. The CDR3 loop spans 11 amino acids. The CDR3 protein is CSVARSGEQFF. CDR3 coding DNA: TGCAGCGTGGCCCGCTCGGGTGAGCAGTTCTTC.

The gene calls are TRBV29-1 and TRBJ2-1; 10 nucleotides align to TRBD2. The CDR3 length is 16 residues. Germline CDR1 and CDR2: SQVTM and ANQGSEA. V lost 0 bases to trimming and J lost 5 bases; unmatched junction nucleotides: 7. CDR3 in DNA: TGCAGCGTTGAAGATTGGAGCGGGAGGGCCCACAATGAGCAGTTCTTC. This translates into CSVEDWSGRAHNEQFF.